Listed below are T cell receptor beta chains from one sample, sequenced in a study of blood T cells in healthy people across ages. Each CDR3 protein is one row after TCRdb ran MiXCR on the 5' RACE reads. The sample gives some 1.4 million distinct CDR3 sequences, roughly 40% of which show up once; approximately 7.9% is in the top ten. The source material was blood. The origin of the receptors is a young woman in good health. CDR3s include the opening cysteine and the closing phenylalanine or tryptophan. The D gene is left open where the match is weak. Expanded clones get a size class; other rows say once, few or many, or leave the size out.

TRBV4-1	TRBD2	.	TRBJ2-1	TGCGCCAGCAGCCAAATGGGGACTAGCGGGAAATATGAGCAGTTCTTC	CASSQMGTSGKYEQFF
TRBV12-3/TRBV12-4	.	.	TRBJ2-7	TGTGCCAGCAGTTTGAGCGTGCTGGGAAACGAGCAGTACTTC	CASSLSVLGNEQYF
TRBV29-1	TRBD2	.	TRBJ2-1	TGCAGCGCCGCGACCGGGCTAGCGGGAGTAAGGGGCAATGAGCAGTTCTTC	CSAATGLAGVRGNEQFF
TRBV29-1	TRBD2	.	TRBJ2-5	TGCAGCGTCGTAAAGGGGACTAGCGGGAGTTCGGAGACCCAGTACTTC	CSVVKGTSGSSETQYF
TRBV5-1	.	.	TRBJ2-7	TGCGCCAGCAGCTTGGCCGGGTCACTCGAGGGGGACGAGCAGTACTTC	CASSLAGSLEGDEQYF
TRBV2	.	.	TRBJ1-4	TGTGCCAGCAGTGATGGGGGCGCCCCGCCGGAAAAACTGTTTTTT	CASSDGGAPPEKLFF
TRBV28	TRBD2	.	TRBJ2-1	TGTGCCAGCAGTTTAAGGACTAGCGGGAAGAGTAGATACAATGAGCAGTTCTTC	CASSLRTSGKSRYNEQFF
TRBV11-2	TRBD1	once	TRBJ2-7	TGTGCCAGCAGCCACTCGGACAGGTCCACATACGAGCAGTACTTC	CASSHSDRSTYEQYF
TRBV4-1	.	.	TRBJ1-1	TGCGCCAGCAGCCAAGTCGGGGGAAAAGCTTTCTTT	CASSQVGGKAFF
TRBV6-1	TRBD2	.	TRBJ2-5	TGTGCCAGCTCCGGACCTGAGGGGAGGGGTGTACCACAGACCCAGTACTTC	CASSGPEGRGVPQTQYF
TRBV20-1	.	few	TRBJ2-7	TGCAGTGCTAGAGATCAGGGCGAGTACTACGAGCAGTACTTC	CSARDQGEYYEQYF
TRBV27	TRBD1	.	TRBJ1-2	TGTGCCAGCAGTTTCACAGGACAGGGGGTCTATGGCTACACCTTC	CASSFTGQGVYGYTF
TRBV4-1	TRBD2	few	TRBJ2-5	TGCGCCAGCAGCCATTCGGGACTAAGGGAAATGCAGACCCAGTACTTC	CASSHSGLREMQTQYF
TRBV6-2/TRBV6-3	TRBD1	few	TRBJ2-7	TGTGCCAGCAAGTTACGGGGACAGAGATTCTACGAGCAGTACTTC	CASKLRGQRFYEQYF
TRBV20-1	.	few	TRBJ2-1	TGCAGTGCTAGAGTGAGCGGGTCGCCCTACAATGAGCAGTTCTTC	CSARVSGSPYNEQFF
TRBV19	.	.	TRBJ1-2	TGTGCCAGTGATCGGGCAGGAAACTATGGCTACACCTTC	CASDRAGNYGYTF
TRBV20-1	.	.	TRBJ2-7	TGCAGTGCTAGATATGGGCCGGGTGAGCAGTACTTC	CSARYGPGEQYF
TRBV9	.	.	TRBJ2-6	TGTGCCAGCAGCGTAGGGACCTCTGGGGCCAACGTCCTGACTTTC	CASSVGTSGANVLTF
TRBV5-8	.	.	TRBJ2-7	TGTGCCAGCAGCTGGGCGGAGGGGGGCAAGTCCTACGAGCAGTACTTC	CASSWAEGGKSYEQYF
TRBV5-1	.	.	TRBJ2-7	TGCGCCAGCAGCTTGGAGCGTGGGGGCCTTGAGCAGTACTTC	CASSLERGGLEQYF
TRBV4-1	TRBD2	.	TRBJ2-7	TGCGCCAGCAGCCAGAAGCCGGGACTAGCCTCACCCTACGAGCAGTACTTC	CASSQKPGLASPYEQYF
TRBV7-7	.	.	TRBJ2-4	TGTGCCAGCAGGGGATCGCGGAACATTCAGTACTTC	CASRGSRNIQYF
TRBV7-9	TRBD2	.	TRBJ2-3	TGTGCCAGCACCAGACTAGCGGGAGGGGATACGCAGTATTTT	CASTRLAGGDTQYF
TRBV5-1	TRBD2	.	TRBJ2-1	TGCGCCAGCAGCTTGAGTCTAGCGGGTAACAATGAGCAGTTCTTC	CASSLSLAGNNEQFF
TRBV12-3/TRBV12-4	TRBD1	.	TRBJ1-2	TGTGCCAGCAGTTCCCGACAGGGAGCTGGCTACACCTTC	CASSSRQGAGYTF
TRBV5-1	.	.	TRBJ2-3	TGCGCCAGCAGCATACAGGGTAGGAGTCAAACAGATACGCAGTATTTT	CASSIQGRSQTDTQYF
TRBV7-2	.	few	TRBJ1-5	TGTGCCAGCAACGGCGGGGCGGCCAATCAGCCCCAGCATTTT	CASNGGAANQPQHF
TRBV9	.	.	TRBJ1-2	TGTGCCAGCAGCGTGGAGGTCGGATATGGCTACACCTTC	CASSVEVGYGYTF
TRBV7-2	.	few	TRBJ2-3	TGTGCCAGCAGACCTCCTTACAGGGAAGGTTTCGCTACAGATACGCAGTATTTT	CASRPPYREGFATDTQYF
TRBV9	.	.	TRBJ2-1	TGTGCCAGCAGCGTAAGTTCGGGGTGGGATGAGCAGTTCTTC	CASSVSSGWDEQFF
TRBV4-2	.	few	TRBJ2-1	TGTGCCAGCAGCCAAGACGGGACCGATATAGGCCATGAGCAGTTCTTC	CASSQDGTDIGHEQFF
TRBV4-1	.	.	TRBJ2-7	TGCGCCAGCAGCCAAGATGGGGTATCCTCCTACGAGCAGTACTTC	CASSQDGVSSYEQYF
TRBV5-1	TRBD2	few	TRBJ2-1	TGCGCCAGCAGCTTGTCAGCGGGAGTAGGTAATGAGCAGTTCTTC	CASSLSAGVGNEQFF
TRBV6-6	TRBD1	.	TRBJ1-1	TGTGCCAGCAGAGACAGGGGGCGGTTTACTGAAGCTTTCTTT	CASRDRGRFTEAFF
TRBV14	.	few	TRBJ2-7	TGTGCCAGCAGCCAAGATGGAGTGAGCCACAATGAGCAGTACTTC	CASSQDGVSHNEQYF
TRBV4-2	.	few	TRBJ2-4	TGTGCCAGCAGCCAAAGGGAGACTCTCCTAGCCAAAAACATTCAGTACTTC	CASSQRETLLAKNIQYF
TRBV20-1	TRBD1	.	TRBJ1-3	TGCAGTGCCCGGAGCGCCGGGACAGCCTCTTTTGGAAACACCATATATTTT	CSARSAGTASFGNTIYF
TRBV5-1	.	.	TRBJ2-1	TGCGCCAGCAGCTTGTACCCGGGCTCCGTCTCCTACAATGAGCAGTTCTTC	CASSLYPGSVSYNEQFF
TRBV28	TRBD1	few	TRBJ2-7	TGTGCCAGCAGGCAGACAGGGGGATCCTACGAGCAGTACTTC	CASRQTGGSYEQYF
TRBV5-1	.	few	TRBJ2-7	TGCGCCAGCAGCTTGGGACAGACGAACTACGAGCAGTACTTC	CASSLGQTNYEQYF
TRBV10-3	.	few	TRBJ2-7	TGTGCCATCAGTGACGGCCGGGAGAGGTACGAGCAGTACTTC	CAISDGRERYEQYF
TRBV7-9	.	once	TRBJ1-2	TGTGCCAGCTACGTAGGGTCTAACTATGGCTACACCTTC	CASYVGSNYGYTF
TRBV4-2	TRBD2	.	TRBJ2-1	TGTGCCAGCAGCCAAAAGCGGGGCGCGACGGAGACCCAGTTCTTC	CASSQKRGATETQFF
TRBV3-1	.	.	TRBJ1-2	TGTGCCAGCAGAAACAGGGCCGGGTATGGCTACACCTTC	CASRNRAGYGYTF
TRBV9	.	.	TRBJ1-2	TGTGCCAGCAGCGTAGATCCCATACCAGGGGCAGGATCAAACTATGGCTACACCTTC	CASSVDPIPGAGSNYGYTF
TRBV4-1	TRBD2	few	TRBJ2-7	TGCGCCAGCAGCCAAGGGACTAGCGGGAGTTGGAGCTCCTACGAGCAGTACTTC	CASSQGTSGSWSSYEQYF
TRBV6-5	.	few	TRBJ2-6	TGTGCCAGCAGTTACGGGCACTCTGGGGCCAACGTCCTGACTTTC	CASSYGHSGANVLTF
TRBV12-3/TRBV12-4	.	.	TRBJ1-6	TGTGCCAGCAGCCGTCAGCGTTCACCCCTCCACTTT	CASSRQRSPLHF
TRBV5-1	.	once	TRBJ2-1	TGCGCCAGCAGCTCAAGCAGGGGGGGCCCCAATGAGCAGTTCTTC	CASSSSRGGPNEQFF
TRBV11-2	TRBD2	.	TRBJ2-4	TGTGCCAGCAGCTTAGCTCCTAGCGGAACCTCTGGCATTCAGTACTTC	CASSLAPSGTSGIQYF